This TCR beta chain was found in a study of technical replicates of blood from a few donors. Libraries were prepared by immunoSEQ multiplex PCR; TCRdb keeps only in-frame clonotypes and omits some of them. The repertoire consists of over 50,000 clones, with 70% to 90% occurring once and the leading ten covering about 4.8%. Germline V gene sequence: CDR1 MNHEY, CDR2 SMNVEV (reference sequence). The CDR3 is 13 amino acids. Trimming left V 8 bases short and J 8 bases short, with 18 bases between. The receptor comes from a human donor in good health. Some clones in this sample may be carry-over from other donors' samples. The sequenced sample was PBMCs. The chain combines TRBV27 with TRBJ1-2; D unclear. The CDR3 sequence: CASGSSRVWGYTF. The CDR3 DNA reads as TGTGCCAGCGGGTCTAGCCGGGTATGGGGCTACACCTTC.